This TCR beta chain was captured by sequencing in a study of control samples from healthy donors and cancer patients. Libraries were prepared by immunoSEQ multiplex PCR; TCRdb keeps only in-frame clonotypes and omits some of them. The sample consists of 91,000 or so clones, 80% to 95% of them appearing once. V was pared by 5 bases and J by 2 bases, with 6 bases of the junction left unmatched. Per germline, CDR1 MNHNY and CDR2 SVGAGI (reference sequence). CDR3 size: 16 residues. The chain is built from TRBV6-6 and TRBJ2-1; 10 positions match TRBD1. The TCR sequence derives from a woman aged 30 to 39 in good health. Sequencing used blood. CDR3 sequence (DNA): TGTGCCAGCAGTCAAACGGGGACAGGGGCCTACAATGAGCAGTTCTTC. It codes for CASSQTGTGAYNEQFF.